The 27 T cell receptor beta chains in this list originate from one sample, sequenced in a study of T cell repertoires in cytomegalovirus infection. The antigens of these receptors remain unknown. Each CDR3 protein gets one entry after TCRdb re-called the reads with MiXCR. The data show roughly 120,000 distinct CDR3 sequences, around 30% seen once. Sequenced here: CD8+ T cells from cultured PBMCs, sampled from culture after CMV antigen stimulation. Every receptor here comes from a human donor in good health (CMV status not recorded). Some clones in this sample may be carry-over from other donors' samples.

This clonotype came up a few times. The DNA of the CDR3 is TGTGCCAGCAGCTCACAACCAGGGACAGGCGGCGAAGCTTTCTTT. Its translation is CASSSQPGTGGEAFF. This chain joins TRBV12-3 or TRBV12-4 and TRBJ1-1; TRBD1 agrees at 8 bases. This CDR3 region has 15 residues. V shed 6 bases, J shed 8 bases, and the junction held 14 bases outside the gene matches.

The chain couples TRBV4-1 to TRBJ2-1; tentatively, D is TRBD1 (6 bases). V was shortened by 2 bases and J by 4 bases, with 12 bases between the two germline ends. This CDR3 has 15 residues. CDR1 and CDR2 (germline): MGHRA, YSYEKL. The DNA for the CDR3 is TGCGCCAGCAGCCAACGGGACATAGGTTACAATGAGCAGTTCTTC. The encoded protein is CASSQRDIGYNEQFF.

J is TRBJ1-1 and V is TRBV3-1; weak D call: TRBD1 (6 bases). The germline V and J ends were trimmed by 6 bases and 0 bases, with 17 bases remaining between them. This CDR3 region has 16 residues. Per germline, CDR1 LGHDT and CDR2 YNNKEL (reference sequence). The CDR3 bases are TGTGCCAGCAGTCAGGGGAGGGGTATTATGAACACTGAAGCTTTCTTT. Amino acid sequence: CASSQGRGIMNTEAFF.

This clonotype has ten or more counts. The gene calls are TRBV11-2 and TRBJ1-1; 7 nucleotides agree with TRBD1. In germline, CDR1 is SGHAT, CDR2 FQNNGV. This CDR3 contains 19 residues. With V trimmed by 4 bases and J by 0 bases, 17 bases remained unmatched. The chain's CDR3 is CASSSGRIRDSELNTEAFF. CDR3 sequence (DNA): TGTGCCAGCAGCTCAGGCCGAATACGGGACAGCGAGTTGAACACTGAAGCTTTCTTT. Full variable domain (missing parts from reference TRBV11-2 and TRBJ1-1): EAGVAQSPRYKIIEKRQSVAFWCNPISGHATLYWYQQILGQGPKLLIQFQNNGVVDDSQLPKDRFSAERLKGVDSTLKIQPAKLEDSAVYLCASSSGRIRDSELNTEAFFGQGTRLTVV.

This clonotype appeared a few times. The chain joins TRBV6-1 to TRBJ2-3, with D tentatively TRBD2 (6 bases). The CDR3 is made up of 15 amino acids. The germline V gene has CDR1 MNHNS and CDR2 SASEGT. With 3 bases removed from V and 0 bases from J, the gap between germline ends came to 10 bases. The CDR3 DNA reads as TGTGCCAGCAGTGATTTAGGACTAAGCACAGATACGCAGTATTTT. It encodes CASSDLGLSTDTQYF.

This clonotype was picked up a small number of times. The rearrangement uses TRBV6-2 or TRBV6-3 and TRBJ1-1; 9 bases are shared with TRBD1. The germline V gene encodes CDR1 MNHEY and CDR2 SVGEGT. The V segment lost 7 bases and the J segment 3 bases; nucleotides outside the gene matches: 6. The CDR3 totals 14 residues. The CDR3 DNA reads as TGTGCCAGCACCACGACAGGGGGTGACACTGAAGCTTTCTTT. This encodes CASTTTGGDTEAFF.

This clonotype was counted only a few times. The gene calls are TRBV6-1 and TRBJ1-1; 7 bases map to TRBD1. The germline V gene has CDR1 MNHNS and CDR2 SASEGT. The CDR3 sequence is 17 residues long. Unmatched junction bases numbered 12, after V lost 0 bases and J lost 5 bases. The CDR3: CASSEASRGPGYTEAFF. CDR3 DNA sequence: TGTGCCAGCAGTGAAGCGTCTAGGGGGCCGGGCTATACTGAAGCTTTCTTT.

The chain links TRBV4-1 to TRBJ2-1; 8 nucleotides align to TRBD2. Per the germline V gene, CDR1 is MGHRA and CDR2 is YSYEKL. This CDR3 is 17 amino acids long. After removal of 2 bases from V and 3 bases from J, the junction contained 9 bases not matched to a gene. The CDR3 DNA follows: TGCGCCAGCAGCCAACCCCCCGGTAGCGGGGACTACAATGAGCAGTTCTTC. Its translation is CASSQPPGSGDYNEQFF.

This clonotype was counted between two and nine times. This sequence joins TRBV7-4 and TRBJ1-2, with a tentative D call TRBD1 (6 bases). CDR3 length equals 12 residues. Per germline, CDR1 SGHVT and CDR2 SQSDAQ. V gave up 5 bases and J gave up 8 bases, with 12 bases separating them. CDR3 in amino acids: CASSDTGWGYTF. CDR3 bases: TGTGCCAGCAGCGACACAGGGTGGGGCTACACCTTC.

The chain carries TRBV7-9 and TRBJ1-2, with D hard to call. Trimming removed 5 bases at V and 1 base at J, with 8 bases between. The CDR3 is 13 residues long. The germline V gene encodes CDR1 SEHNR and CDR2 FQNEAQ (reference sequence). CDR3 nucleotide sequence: TGTGCCAGCAGCCAGACGGATAACTATGGCTACACCTTC. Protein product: CASSQTDNYGYTF.

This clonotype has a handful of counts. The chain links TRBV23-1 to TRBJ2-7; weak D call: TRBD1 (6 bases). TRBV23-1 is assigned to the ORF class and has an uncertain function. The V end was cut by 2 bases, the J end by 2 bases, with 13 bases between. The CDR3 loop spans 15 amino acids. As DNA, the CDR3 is TGCGCCAGCAGTCAAGGGGAAGACAGGCCCTACGAGCAGTACTTC. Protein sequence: CASSQGEDRPYEQYF.

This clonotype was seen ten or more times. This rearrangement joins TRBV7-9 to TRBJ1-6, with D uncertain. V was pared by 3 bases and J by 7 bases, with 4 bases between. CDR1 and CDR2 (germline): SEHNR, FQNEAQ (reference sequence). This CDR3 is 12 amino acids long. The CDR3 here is CASSFSNSPLHF. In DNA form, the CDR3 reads TGTGCCAGCAGCTTCAGCAATTCACCCCTCCACTTT. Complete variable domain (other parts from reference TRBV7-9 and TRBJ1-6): DTGVSQNPRHKITKRGQNVTFRCDPISEHNRLYWYRQTLGQGPEFLTYFQNEAQLEKSRLLSDRFSAERPKGSFSTLEIQRTEQGDSAMYLCASSFSNSPLHFGNGTRLTVT.

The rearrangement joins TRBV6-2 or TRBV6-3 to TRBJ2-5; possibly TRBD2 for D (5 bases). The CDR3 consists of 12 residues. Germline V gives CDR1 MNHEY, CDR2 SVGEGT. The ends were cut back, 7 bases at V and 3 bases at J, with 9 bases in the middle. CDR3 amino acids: CASNEGEETQYF. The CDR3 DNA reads TGTGCCAGCAATGAGGGTGAAGAGACCCAGTACTTC.

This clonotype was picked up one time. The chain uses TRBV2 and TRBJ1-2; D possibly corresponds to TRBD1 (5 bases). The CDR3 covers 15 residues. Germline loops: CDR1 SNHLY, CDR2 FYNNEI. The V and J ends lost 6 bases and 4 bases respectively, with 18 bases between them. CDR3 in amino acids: CASRGNRLGVYGYTF. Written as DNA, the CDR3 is TGTGCCAGCAGGGGAAACAGGCTTGGAGTCTATGGCTACACCTTC.

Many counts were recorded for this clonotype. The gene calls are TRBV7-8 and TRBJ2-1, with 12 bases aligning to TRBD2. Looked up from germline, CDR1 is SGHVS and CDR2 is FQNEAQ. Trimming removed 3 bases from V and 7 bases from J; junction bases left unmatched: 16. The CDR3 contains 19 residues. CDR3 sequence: CASSFSASGGVDKLNEQFF. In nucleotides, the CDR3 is TGTGCCAGCAGCTTTTCGGCTAGCGGGGGGGTGGATAAGCTAAATGAGCAGTTCTTC.

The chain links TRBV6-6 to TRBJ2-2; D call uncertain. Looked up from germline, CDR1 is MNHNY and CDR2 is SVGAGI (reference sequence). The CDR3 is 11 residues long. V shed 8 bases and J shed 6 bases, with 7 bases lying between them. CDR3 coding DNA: TGTGCCAGCTATGCCCCCGGGGAGCTGTTTTTT. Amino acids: CASYAPGELFF.

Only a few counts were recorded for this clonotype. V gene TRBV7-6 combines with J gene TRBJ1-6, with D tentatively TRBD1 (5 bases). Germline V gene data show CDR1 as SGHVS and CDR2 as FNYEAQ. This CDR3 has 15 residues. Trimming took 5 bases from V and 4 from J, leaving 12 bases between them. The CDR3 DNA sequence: TGTGCCAGCAGCCCCGGGGCCTCTTATAATTCACCCCTCCACTTT. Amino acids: CASSPGASYNSPLHF.

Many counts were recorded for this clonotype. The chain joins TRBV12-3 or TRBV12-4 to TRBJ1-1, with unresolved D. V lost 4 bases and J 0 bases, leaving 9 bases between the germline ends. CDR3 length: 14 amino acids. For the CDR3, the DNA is TGTGCCAGCAGTTCTTTGGCGGTGAACACTGAAGCTTTCTTT. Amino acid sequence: CASSSLAVNTEAFF.

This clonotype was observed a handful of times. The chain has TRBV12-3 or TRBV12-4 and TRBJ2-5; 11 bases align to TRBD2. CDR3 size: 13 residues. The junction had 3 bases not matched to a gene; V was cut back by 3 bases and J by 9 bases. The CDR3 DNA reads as TGTGCCAGCAGTTTCAGGACTAGCGGGCCCCAGTACTTC. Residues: CASSFRTSGPQYF.

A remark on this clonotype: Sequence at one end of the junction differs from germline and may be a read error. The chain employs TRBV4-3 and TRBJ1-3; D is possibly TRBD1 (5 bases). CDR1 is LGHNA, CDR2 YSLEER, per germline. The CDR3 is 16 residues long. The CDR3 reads CTSSQGAAGSGNTIYF. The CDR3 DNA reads TGCACCAGCAGCCAAGGGGCAGCTGGATCTGGAAACACCATATATTTT.

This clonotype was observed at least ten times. The CDR3 spells CASSEIRKDEQYF. The CDR3 DNA is TGTGCCAGCAGTGAAATTAGGAAAGACGAGCAGTACTTC. The rearrangement uses TRBV6-1 and TRBJ2-7, with D unresolved. There are 13 residues in the CDR3. V gave up 2 bases and J gave up 5 bases, with 10 bases separating them. CDR1 is MNHNS and CDR2 is SASEGT in the germline V gene.

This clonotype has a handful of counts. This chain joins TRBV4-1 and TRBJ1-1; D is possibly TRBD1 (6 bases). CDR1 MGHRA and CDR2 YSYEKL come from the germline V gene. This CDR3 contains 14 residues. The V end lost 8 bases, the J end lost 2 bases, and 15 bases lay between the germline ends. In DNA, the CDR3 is TGCGCCAGCGGTTCCAGGGGACGTAACACTGAAGCTTTCTTT. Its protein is CASGSRGRNTEAFF.

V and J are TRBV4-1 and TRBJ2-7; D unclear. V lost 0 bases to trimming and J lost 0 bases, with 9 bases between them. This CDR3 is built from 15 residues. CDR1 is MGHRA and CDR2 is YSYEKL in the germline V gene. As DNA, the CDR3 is TGCGCCAGCAGCCAAGATCGAGGCAGCTCCTACGAGCAGTACTTC. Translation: CASSQDRGSSYEQYF.

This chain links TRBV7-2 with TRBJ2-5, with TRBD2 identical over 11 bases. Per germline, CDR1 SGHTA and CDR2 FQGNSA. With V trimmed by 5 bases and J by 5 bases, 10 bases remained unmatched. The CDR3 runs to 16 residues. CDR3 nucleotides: TGTGCCAGCAGCCCGAGTCGCTCTAGCGGGAGGGAGACCCAGTACTTC. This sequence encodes CASSPSRSSGRETQYF.

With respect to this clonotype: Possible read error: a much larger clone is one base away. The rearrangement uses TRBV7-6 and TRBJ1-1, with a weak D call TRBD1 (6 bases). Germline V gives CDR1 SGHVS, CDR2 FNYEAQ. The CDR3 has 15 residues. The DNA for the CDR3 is TGTGCCAACAGCTTAGCGCCGACAGGGAACACTGAAGCTTTCTTT. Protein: CANSLAPTGNTEAFF.

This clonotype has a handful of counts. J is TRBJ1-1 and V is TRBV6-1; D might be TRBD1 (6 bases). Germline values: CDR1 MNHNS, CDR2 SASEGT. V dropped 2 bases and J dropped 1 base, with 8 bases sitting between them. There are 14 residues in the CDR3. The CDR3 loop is CASSERGGNTEAFF. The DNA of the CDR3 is TGTGCCAGCAGTGAAAGGGGGGGGAACACTGAAGCTTTCTTT.

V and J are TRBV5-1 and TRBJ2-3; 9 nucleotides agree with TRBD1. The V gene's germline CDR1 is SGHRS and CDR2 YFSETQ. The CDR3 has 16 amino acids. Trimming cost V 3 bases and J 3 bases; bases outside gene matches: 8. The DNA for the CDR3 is TGCGCCAGCAGCTGGGGGGACAGGGAAGTTACAGATACGCAGTATTTT. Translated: CASSWGDREVTDTQYF.